Following are 12 T cell receptor beta chains from one sample sequenced in a study of T cells after yellow fever vaccination. TCRdb passed the 5' RACE reads through MiXCR, listing each CDR3 protein once. Of around 50,000 distinct CDR3 sequences in the sample, around 7% were seen once. The material was CD8+ T cells sorted from PBMCs, obtained around 14 days after the first yellow fever vaccination. The receptors derive from a man aged 18 to 29 who received the YFV17D yellow fever vaccine.

Many counts were recorded for this clonotype. This chain links TRBV28 with TRBJ2-2; unclear D gene. The V and J ends lost 5 bases and 6 bases respectively, with 13 bases between them. The CDR3 spans 14 residues. Germline V gene data show CDR1 as MDHEN and CDR2 as SYDVKM. The DNA of the CDR3 is TGTGCCAGCAGTCAAAGGGAAAACTCCGGGGAGCTGTTTTTT. Amino acids: CASSQRENSGELFF.

This clonotype was recorded many times. The chain recombines TRBV30 with TRBJ2-7; D perhaps matches TRBD1 (5 bases). The length of the CDR3 is 15 residues. V was trimmed by 0 bases and J by 7 bases, leaving 19 bases between them. Germline-derived CDR1 and CDR2 are GTSNPN and SVGIG (reference sequence). CDR3 protein: CAWSVLTAPLREQYF. CDR3 in DNA: TGTGCCTGGAGTGTACTGACAGCACCATTACGAGAGCAGTACTTC.

As concerns this clonotype: One base away lies a much larger clone, so this may be a sequencing read error. The chain recombines TRBV5-5 with TRBJ2-1, with TRBD1 matching over 10 bases. The CDR3 covers 15 residues. With V trimmed by 4 bases and J by 2 bases, 3 bases remained unmatched. The germline V gene encodes CDR1 SGHKS and CDR2 YYEKEE (reference sequence). CDR3 in DNA: TGTGCCAGCAGCCACGGGACAGGGGCCTACAATGAGCAGTTCTTC. Translated: CASSHGTGAYNEQFF.

This clonotype appeared many times. The gene calls are TRBV4-3 and TRBJ2-1, with 7 bases matching TRBD2. Germline lookup yields CDR1 LGHNA and CDR2 YSLEER. The CDR3 has 16 amino acids. V shed 0 bases, J shed 2 bases, and the junction held 4 bases outside the gene matches. The CDR3 spells CASSQDAGEAYNEQFF. In DNA, the CDR3 is TGCGCCAGCAGCCAAGACGCGGGGGAAGCCTACAATGAGCAGTTCTTC.

This clonotype was seen at least ten times. This chain links TRBV12-3 or TRBV12-4 with TRBJ2-2, with 7 bases matching TRBD1. The CDR3 extends over 16 amino acids. V was pared by 10 bases and J by 6 bases, with 17 bases of the junction left unmatched. CDR3 loop: CAIIDREYGSAGELFF. CDR3 coding DNA: TGTGCCATTATAGACAGGGAATATGGATCGGCCGGGGAGCTGTTTTTT.

In its sample, this clonotype was seen many times. The J gene is TRBJ2-7, the V gene TRBV6-2 or TRBV6-3; 8 positions match TRBD1. CDR1 and CDR2 (germline): MNHEY, SVGEGT. V gave up 5 bases and J gave up 4 bases; unmatched junction bases: 4. This CDR3 comprises 13 residues. CDR3 nucleotide sequence: TGTGCCAGCAGTCGTGGACAGGGTTACGAGCAGTACTTC. This codes for CASSRGQGYEQYF.

This chain joins TRBV7-7 and TRBJ2-5; a weak D match, TRBD2 (6 bases). Germline-derived CDR1 and CDR2 are SSHAT and FNYEAQ (reference sequence). V shed 1 base and J shed 2 bases, with 11 bases lying between them. The CDR3 length is 15 residues. The CDR3 reads CASSLELADQETQYF. The CDR3 region has the DNA TGTGCCAGCAGCTTAGAACTAGCTGATCAAGAGACCCAGTACTTC.

This clonotype appeared a few times. This chain links TRBV7-8 with TRBJ2-1; no clear D gene. V lost 4 bases and J lost 1, with 8 bases in between. Germline V gives CDR1 SGHVS, CDR2 FQNEAQ. This CDR3 contains 14 residues. Here the CDR3 DNA reads TGTGCCAGCAGCTCGGAGCCGTCCTACAATGAGCAGTTCTTC. Residues: CASSSEPSYNEQFF.

The genes are TRBV5-4 and TRBJ1-2; D is ambiguous. The ends were cut back, 3 bases at V and 4 bases at J, with 16 bases in the middle. The germline V gene encodes CDR1 SGHNT and CDR2 YYREEE (reference sequence). The CDR3 is 15 residues long. This chain's CDR3 is CASSSRPGDSYGYTF. The CDR3 DNA follows: TGTGCCAGCAGCTCCCGCCCCGGGGATAGCTATGGCTACACCTTC.

The rearrangement uses TRBV7-9 and TRBJ1-2; D might be TRBD1 (6 bases). The V end was cut by 3 bases, the J end by 8 bases, with 19 bases between. CDR1 and CDR2 from the germline V gene are SEHNR and FQNEAQ (reference sequence). The CDR3 totals 15 residues. The CDR3 spells CASSFDGPSGGGYTF. The DNA for the CDR3 is TGTGCCAGCAGCTTTGACGGACCGTCCGGGGGCGGCTACACCTTC.

This clonotype has at least ten counts. At one end the junction does not follow the germline gene, possibly because of a read error. This chain connects TRBV4-3 to TRBJ2-5; D unclear. CDR3 length: 14 amino acids. The V gene's germline CDR1 is LGHNA and CDR2 YSLEER. The CDR3 reads CASSQDPGLEPQYF. In nucleotides, the CDR3 is TGCGCCAGCAGCCAAGATCCAGGTTTAGAGCCCCAGTACTTC.

Ten or more counts support this clonotype. This CDR3 reads CAITPRQVGTDTQYF. DNA for the CDR3: TGTGCCATCACTCCGAGACAGGTCGGCACAGATACGCAGTATTTT. The chain couples TRBV10-3 to TRBJ2-3; tentative D call: TRBD1 (6 bases). Germline V lookup: CDR1 ENHRY, CDR2 SYGVKD. V lost 7 bases and J 1 base, leaving 15 bases between the germline ends. The length of the CDR3 is 15 residues.